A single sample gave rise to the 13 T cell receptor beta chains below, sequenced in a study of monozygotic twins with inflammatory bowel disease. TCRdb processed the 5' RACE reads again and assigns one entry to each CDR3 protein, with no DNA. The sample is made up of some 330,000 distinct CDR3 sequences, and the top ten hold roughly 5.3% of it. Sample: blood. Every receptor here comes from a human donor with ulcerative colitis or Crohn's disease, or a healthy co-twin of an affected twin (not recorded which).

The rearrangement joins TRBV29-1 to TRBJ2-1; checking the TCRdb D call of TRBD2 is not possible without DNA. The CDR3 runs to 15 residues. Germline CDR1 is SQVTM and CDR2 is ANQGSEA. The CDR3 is CSVEGGLAGEDEQFF.

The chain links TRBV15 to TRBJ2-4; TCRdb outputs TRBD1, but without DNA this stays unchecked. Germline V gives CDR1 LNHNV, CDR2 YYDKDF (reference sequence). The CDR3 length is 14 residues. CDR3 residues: CATSRRDSTNIQYF.

CDR3 amino acids: CASSLIEGARTGELFF. The gene calls are TRBV7-3 and TRBJ2-2; as DNA is missing, the TRBD1 call by TCRdb cannot be tested. In germline, CDR1 is SGHTA, CDR2 FQGTGA. The CDR3 covers 16 residues.

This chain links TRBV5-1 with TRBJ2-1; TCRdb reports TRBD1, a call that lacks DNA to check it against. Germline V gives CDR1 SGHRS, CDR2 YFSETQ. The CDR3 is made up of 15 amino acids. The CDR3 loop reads CASSSRQGAGNEQFF.

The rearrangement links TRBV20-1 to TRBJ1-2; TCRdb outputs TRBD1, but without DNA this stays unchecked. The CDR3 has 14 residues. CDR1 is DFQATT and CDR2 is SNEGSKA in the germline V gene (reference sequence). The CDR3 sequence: CSARPQGSNYGYTF.

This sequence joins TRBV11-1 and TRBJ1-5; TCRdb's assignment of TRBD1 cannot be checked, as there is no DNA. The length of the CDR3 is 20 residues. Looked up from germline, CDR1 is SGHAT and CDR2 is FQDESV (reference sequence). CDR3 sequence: CASSRGLSDRGATSNQPQHF.

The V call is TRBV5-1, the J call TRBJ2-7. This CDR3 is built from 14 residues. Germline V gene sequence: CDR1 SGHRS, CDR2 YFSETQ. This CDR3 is CASSLAQAPYEQYF.

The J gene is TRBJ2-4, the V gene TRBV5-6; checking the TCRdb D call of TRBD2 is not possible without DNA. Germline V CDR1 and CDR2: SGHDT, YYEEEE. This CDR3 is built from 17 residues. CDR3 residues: CASSFRGGLAAKNIQYF. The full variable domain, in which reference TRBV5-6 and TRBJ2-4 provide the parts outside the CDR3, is DAGVTQSPTHLIKTRGQQVTLRCSPKSGHDTVSWYQQALGQGPQFIFQYYEEEERQRGNFPDRFSGHQFPNYSSELNVNALLLGDSALYLCASSFRGGLAAKNIQYFGAGTRLSVL.

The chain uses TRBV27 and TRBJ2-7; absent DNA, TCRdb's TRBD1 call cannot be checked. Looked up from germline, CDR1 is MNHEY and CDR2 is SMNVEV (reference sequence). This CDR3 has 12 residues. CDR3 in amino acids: CVMNCLSYEQYF.

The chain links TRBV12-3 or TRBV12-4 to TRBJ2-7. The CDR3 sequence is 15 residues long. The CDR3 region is CASSKIIGSAYEQYF.

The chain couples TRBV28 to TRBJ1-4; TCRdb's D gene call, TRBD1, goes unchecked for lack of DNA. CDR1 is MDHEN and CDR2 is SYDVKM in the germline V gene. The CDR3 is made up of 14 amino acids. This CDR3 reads CATQTPPINEKLFF.

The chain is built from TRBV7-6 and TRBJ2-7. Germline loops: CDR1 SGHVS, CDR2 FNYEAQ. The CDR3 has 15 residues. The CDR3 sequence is CASSLTLAASYEQYF.

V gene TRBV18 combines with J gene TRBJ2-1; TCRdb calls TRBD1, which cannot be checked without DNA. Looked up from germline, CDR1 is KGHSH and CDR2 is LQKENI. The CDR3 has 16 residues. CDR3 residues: CASSPLDRMDYNEQFF.